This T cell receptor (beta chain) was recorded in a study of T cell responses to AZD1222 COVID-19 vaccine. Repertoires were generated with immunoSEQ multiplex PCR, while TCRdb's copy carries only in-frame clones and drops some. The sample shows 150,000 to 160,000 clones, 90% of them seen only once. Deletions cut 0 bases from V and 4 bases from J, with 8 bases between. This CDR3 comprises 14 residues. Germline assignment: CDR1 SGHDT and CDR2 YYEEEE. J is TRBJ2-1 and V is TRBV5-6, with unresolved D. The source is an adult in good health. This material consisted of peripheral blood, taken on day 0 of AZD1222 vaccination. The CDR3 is CASSLGRKYNEQFF. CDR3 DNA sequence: TGTGCCAGCAGCTTGGGGCGGAAGTACAATGAGCAGTTCTTC.